Below are 6 T cell receptor beta chains sequenced from a single sample in a study of chemoradiotherapy in HPV16-positive cancers. The method was immunoSEQ multiplex PCR; TCRdb's version includes in-frame clones alone and lacks a portion of them. In the table there are over 950 clones, under 95% of which are singletons. Sequenced material: tumor tissue, taken from a patient who underwent chemoradiotherapy. The receptors originated from a human donor with HPV-associated anogenital cancer.

With regard to this clone: Distinct nucleotide sequences in the sample also encode this CDR3. The V gene is TRBV4-3, the J gene TRBJ2-2; D possibly uses TRBD1 or TRBD2 (6 bases each). The CDR3 contains 14 residues. The V end lost 0 bases, the J end lost 8 bases, and 10 bases lay between the germline ends. Looked up from germline, CDR1 is LGHNA and CDR2 is YSLEER. The CDR3 sequence is CASSQDRGVGELFF. The CDR3 DNA reads as TGCGCCAGCAGCCAAGATAGGGGGGTGGGGGAGCTGTTTTTT.

This clone has just a few counts. The V and J genes are TRBV28 and TRBJ1-1; TRBD1 might be the D (5 bases). The CDR3 extends over 11 amino acids. V gave up 8 bases and J gave up 8 bases, with 12 bases separating them. Looked up from germline, CDR1 is MDHEN and CDR2 is SYDVKM. The CDR3 bases are TGTGCCAGCTCGAGGGGAATCGAAGCTTTCTTT. Translated: CASSRGIEAFF.

V usage is TRBV27 and J usage is TRBJ1-1; no reliable D call. V lost 1 base to trimming and J lost 2 bases, with 5 bases between them. Germline CDR1 is MNHEY and CDR2 is SMNVEV (reference sequence). The CDR3 consists of 13 residues. The CDR3 nucleotides read TGTGCCAGCAGTTTATTCGGCAACACTGAAGCTTTCTTT. Its protein is CASSLFGNTEAFF.

V is TRBV4-1 and J is TRBJ1-5; weak D call: TRBD1 (5 bases). Trimming took 0 bases from V and 4 from J, leaving 16 bases between them. The CDR3 has 17 residues. Germline V CDR1 and CDR2: MGHRA, YSYEKL. DNA for the CDR3: TGCGCCAGCAGCCAAGATCCGGGTAGGGGCCAAAATCAGCCCCAGCATTTT. Translated: CASSQDPGRGQNQPQHF.

CDR3 region: CASSVGQGIGSPLHF. CDR3 DNA sequence: TGCGCCAGCAGCGTGGGACAGGGGATAGGTTCACCCCTCCACTTT. The chain has TRBV5-1 and TRBJ1-6, with 10 bases aligning to TRBD1. This CDR3 comprises 15 residues. Per germline, CDR1 SGHRS and CDR2 YFSETQ. The V segment lost 4 bases and the J segment 9 bases; nucleotides outside the gene matches: 7.

The V gene is TRBV30, the J gene TRBJ1-4; D is perhaps TRBD1 (5 bases). The CDR3 extends over 14 amino acids. V was trimmed by 4 bases and J by 4 bases, leaving 13 bases between them. In germline, CDR1 is GTSNPN, CDR2 SVGIG (reference sequence). The DNA of the CDR3 is TGTGCCTGGACCCCCGGGGCCTATAATGAAAAACTGTTTTTT. Its translation: CAWTPGAYNEKLFF.